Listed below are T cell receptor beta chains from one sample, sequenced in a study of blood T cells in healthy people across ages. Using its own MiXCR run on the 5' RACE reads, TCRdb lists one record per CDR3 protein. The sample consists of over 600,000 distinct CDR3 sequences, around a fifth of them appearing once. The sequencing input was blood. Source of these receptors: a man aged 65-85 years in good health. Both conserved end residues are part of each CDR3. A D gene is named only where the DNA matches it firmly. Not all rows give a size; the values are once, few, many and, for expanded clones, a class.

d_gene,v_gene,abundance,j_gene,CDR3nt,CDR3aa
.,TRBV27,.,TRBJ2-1,TGTGCCAGCAGTTTAAGGTTTCGGGACAATGGGCAGTTCTTC,CASSLRFRDNGQFF
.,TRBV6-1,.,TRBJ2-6,TGTGCCGGCAGCGACCGGCCGTTCTCTGGGGCCAACGTCCTGACTTTC,CAGSDRPFSGANVLTF
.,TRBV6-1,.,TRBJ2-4,TGTGCAACCAATTTAGCCAAAAACATTCAGTACTTC,CATNLAKNIQYF
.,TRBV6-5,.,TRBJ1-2,TGTGCCAGCACCCCCGGTGGAAACTATGGCTACACCTTC,CASTPGGNYGYTF
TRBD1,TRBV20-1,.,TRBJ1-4,TGCAGTGCTAAAATTTACAGGGGGCGCAGGGAAAAACTGTTTTTT,CSAKIYRGRREKLFF
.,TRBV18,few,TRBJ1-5,TGTGCCAGCTCACGATCTCAGGGGCCTGGCAATCAGCCCCAGCATTTT,CASSRSQGPGNQPQHF
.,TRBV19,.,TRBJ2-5,TGTGCCAGTAGTGGCGCCAGAGAGACCCAGTACTTC,CASSGARETQYF
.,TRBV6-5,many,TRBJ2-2,TGTGCCAGCAGTCTAACCGGGACCACCGGGGAGCTGTTTTTT,CASSLTGTTGELFF
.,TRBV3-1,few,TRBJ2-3,TGTGCCAGCAGTCCCCGGGACACCCTAGATACGCAGTATTTT,CASSPRDTLDTQYF
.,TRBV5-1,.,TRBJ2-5,TGCGCCAGCAGCAAACAACAGGGTCTGGAGACCCAGTACTTC,CASSKQQGLETQYF
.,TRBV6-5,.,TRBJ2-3,TGTGCCAGCACAAACCTTAGGCTTACTAGCACAGATACGCAGTATTTT,CASTNLRLTSTDTQYF
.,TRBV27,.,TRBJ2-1,TGTGCCAGCAGTTTATCTTCGGCGGGAACCTACAATGAGCAGTTCTTC,CASSLSSAGTYNEQFF
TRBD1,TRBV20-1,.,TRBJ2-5,TGCAGTGCCAGGACAGGACAGAGGGAGACCCAGTACTTC,CSARTGQRETQYF
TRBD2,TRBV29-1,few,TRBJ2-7,TGCAGCGTCGGTAGCGGGTCTACCTACGAGCAGTACTTC,CSVGSGSTYEQYF
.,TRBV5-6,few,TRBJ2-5,TGTGCCAGCAGCCGTACTGGGGGGCTGAAAGAGACCCAGTACTTC,CASSRTGGLKETQYF
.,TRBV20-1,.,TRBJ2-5,TGCAGTGCTACCCCTCGCGGGACCACCCCTGGGACCCAGCACTTC,CSATPRGTTPGTQHF